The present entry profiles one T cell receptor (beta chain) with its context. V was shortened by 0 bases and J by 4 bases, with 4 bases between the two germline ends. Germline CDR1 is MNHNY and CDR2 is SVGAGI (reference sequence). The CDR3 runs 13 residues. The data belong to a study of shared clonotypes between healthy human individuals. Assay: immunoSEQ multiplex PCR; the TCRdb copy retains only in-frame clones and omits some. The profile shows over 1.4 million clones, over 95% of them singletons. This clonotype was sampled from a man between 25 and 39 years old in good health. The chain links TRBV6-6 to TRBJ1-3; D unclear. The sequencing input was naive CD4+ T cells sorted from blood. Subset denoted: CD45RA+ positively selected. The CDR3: CASSYSGGNTIYF. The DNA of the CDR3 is TGTGCCAGCAGTTACTCGGGCGGAAACACCATATATTTT.